These T cell receptor beta chains were read from a single sample in a study of T cells in Graves' hyperthyroidism and ophthalmopathy. TCRdb reprocessed the multiplex PCR reads with MiXCR, giving one entry per CDR3 protein. The repertoire has about 340,000 distinct CDR3 sequences, around a sixth of them found once; the top ten carry under 55%. Sequencing input: blood. The source is a woman aged 45-65 years with Graves' hyperthyroidism. The CDR3 runs from the conserved cysteine through the conserved F or W. The D gene is left open where the match is weak. Size is stated for part of the rows, as once, few or many counts, or as a class when the clone is expanded.

abundance	d_gene	v_gene	j_gene	CDR3aa	CDR3nt
-	-	TRBV2	TRBJ2-3	CASSDSISASTDTQYF	TGTGCCAGCAGTGACTCAATCTCCGCTAGCACAGATACGCAGTATTTT
-	TRBD2	TRBV20-1	TRBJ2-7	CRRNTLPGLAAYEQYF	TGCAGGAGAAATACTTTGCCGGGACTAGCGGCCTACGAGCAGTACTTC
many	TRBD2	TRBV6-1	TRBJ2-5	CASRGLNDGETQYF	TGTGCCAGCAGGGGACTAAACGATGGGGAGACCCAGTACTTC
-	-	TRBV6-1	TRBJ1-3	CASNQGWSGNTIYF	TGTGCCAGCAACCAAGGGTGGTCTGGAAACACCATATATTTT
-	-	TRBV7-2	TRBJ2-1	CASRLETSSYNEQFF	TGTGCCAGCAGACTAGAGACTAGTTCCTACAATGAGCAGTTCTTC
many	-	TRBV6-5	TRBJ1-1	CASSYTLPRNTEAFF	TGTGCCAGCAGTTACACCCTCCCGCGCAACACTGAAGCTTTCTTT
-	-	TRBV12-5	TRBJ1-1	CASGLGTSEAFF	TGTGCTAGTGGTTTGGGGACCTCTGAAGCTTTCTTT
few	-	TRBV20-1	TRBJ1-5	CSATGHPVRPQHF	TGCAGTGCTACGGGACACCCTGTGAGGCCCCAGCATTTT
few	TRBD1	TRBV24-1	TRBJ2-3	CATSDPGTGPRDTQYF	TGTGCCACCAGTGATCCCGGGACAGGGCCGCGAGATACGCAGTATTTT
many	TRBD2	TRBV30	TRBJ2-3	CAWSQGGRAGTDTQYF	TGTGCCTGGAGTCAGGGCGGGAGGGCCGGTACAGATACGCAGTATTTT
many	-	TRBV20-1	TRBJ2-7	CSVGQGLTYEQYF	TGCAGCGTCGGCCAGGGGCTCACCTACGAGCAGTACTTC
many	-	TRBV6-1	TRBJ2-1	CASSISGFYNEQFF	TGTGCCAGCAGCATCAGTGGGTTCTACAATGAGCAGTTCTTC
few	TRBD1	TRBV5-1	TRBJ1-1	CASSLLGQGNTEAFF	TGCGCCAGCAGCTTACTTGGACAGGGGAACACTGAAGCTTTCTTT
-	TRBD2	TRBV9	TRBJ2-1	CASSLGLEGGEQFF	TGTGCCAGCAGCCTAGGACTAGAGGGCGGCGAGCAGTTCTTC
-	TRBD1	TRBV10-3	TRBJ2-7	CAISGTGPGTNKQYF	TGTGCCATCAGTGGGACAGGCCCAGGGACCAACAAGCAGTACTTC
few	-	TRBV11-1	TRBJ2-1	CASSLGGVTYNEQFF	TGTGCCAGCAGCTTAGGAGGGGTCACCTACAATGAGCAGTTCTTC
many	-	TRBV20-1	TRBJ1-2	CSAKSGTSYGYTF	TGCAGTGCAAAATCCGGGACAAGTTATGGCTACACCTTC
many	-	TRBV28	TRBJ2-3	CASILAGAKGTDTQYF	TGTGCCAGCATTCTTGCGGGGGCGAAGGGCACAGATACGCAGTATTTT
-	-	TRBV19	TRBJ1-2	CASSSGRPLYGYTF	TGTGCCAGTAGTTCTGGACGGCCTCTCTATGGCTACACCTTC
many	TRBD1	TRBV12-3/TRBV12-4	TRBJ1-1	CASSFRGTGRTEAFF	TGTGCCAGCAGTTTCCGAGGGACAGGGAGGACTGAAGCTTTCTTT
-	-	TRBV3-1	TRBJ2-2	CASSDPSGQNTGELFF	TGTGCCAGCAGCGACCCCTCGGGACAAAACACCGGGGAGCTGTTTTTT
few	TRBD1	TRBV5-4	TRBJ2-5	CASSSQTQGAKETQYF	TGTGCCAGCAGCAGCCAAACCCAGGGGGCTAAGGAGACCCAGTACTTC
many	TRBD1	TRBV27	TRBJ2-5	CASSPGTGRETQYF	TGTGCCAGCAGTCCCGGGACAGGGAGGGAGACCCAGTACTTC
-	TRBD1	TRBV29-1	TRBJ2-5	CSVEGQGKETQYF	TGCAGCGTTGAGGGACAGGGTAAAGAGACCCAGTACTTC
many	TRBD1	TRBV20-1	TRBJ2-7	CSAPPGTGISYEQYF	TGCAGTGCGCCGCCTGGGACAGGGATCTCCTACGAGCAGTACTTC
many	-	TRBV28	TRBJ1-1	CASSSLPNTEAFF	TGTGCCAGCAGTTCCCTCCCGAACACTGAAGCTTTCTTT
many	TRBD2	TRBV11-2	TRBJ2-3	CASRPLAGGGDTQYF	TGTGCCAGCAGGCCTCTAGCGGGGGGAGGAGATACGCAGTATTTT
few	-	TRBV19	TRBJ1-2	CASKEWNYGYTF	TGTGCCAGTAAGGAATGGAATTATGGCTACACCTTC
many	-	TRBV15	TRBJ2-7	CATSKGTDSSYEQYF	TGTGCCACCAGCAAAGGTACTGACAGCTCCTACGAGCAGTACTTC
-	TRBD1	TRBV5-5	TRBJ1-1	CASSQGQGRTEAFF	TGTGCCAGCAGCCAGGGACAGGGGAGGACTGAAGCTTTCTTT
few	-	TRBV12-3/TRBV12-4	TRBJ2-1	CASSFNGQGSRPEQFF	TGTGCCAGCAGTTTTAATGGCCAGGGGTCCCGTCCTGAGCAGTTCTTC
-	-	TRBV7-9	TRBJ1-1	CASSPWGGGSTEAFF	TGTGCCAGCAGCCCATGGGGGGGGGGGAGCACTGAAGCTTTCTTT
few	TRBD1	TRBV7-9	TRBJ1-2	CASKLQGTNYGYTF	TGTGCCAGCAAACTACAGGGGACTAACTATGGCTACACCTTC
-	-	TRBV19	TRBJ1-2	CASSIGGRNYGYTF	TGTGCCAGTAGTATAGGGGGGCGTAACTATGGCTACACCTTC
many	-	TRBV2	TRBJ1-4	CASTRSDEKLFF	TGTGCCAGCACACGATCGGACGAAAAACTGTTTTTT
-	-	TRBV19	TRBJ1-1	CASSMGSGERRTEAFF	TGTGCCAGTAGTATGGGCTCCGGAGAAAGGAGGACTGAAGCTTTCTTT
few	-	TRBV7-2	TRBJ1-2	CASGGRRDYGYTF	TGTGCCAGCGGCGGACGGCGGGACTATGGCTACACCTTC
-	TRBD1	TRBV6-1	TRBJ2-7	CASSPGTGRDEQYF	TGTGCCAGCAGCCCCGGGACAGGGAGGGACGAGCAGTACTTC
-	TRBD2	TRBV9	TRBJ2-3	CASSVGWSSGGSDLHTQCF	TGTGCCAGCAGCGTAGGATGGAGTAGCGGGGGGTCCGACCTCCATACGCAGTGTTTT
many	-	TRBV18	TRBJ2-5	CASSRLETQYF	TGTGCCAGCTCACGGTTAGAGACCCAGTACTTC